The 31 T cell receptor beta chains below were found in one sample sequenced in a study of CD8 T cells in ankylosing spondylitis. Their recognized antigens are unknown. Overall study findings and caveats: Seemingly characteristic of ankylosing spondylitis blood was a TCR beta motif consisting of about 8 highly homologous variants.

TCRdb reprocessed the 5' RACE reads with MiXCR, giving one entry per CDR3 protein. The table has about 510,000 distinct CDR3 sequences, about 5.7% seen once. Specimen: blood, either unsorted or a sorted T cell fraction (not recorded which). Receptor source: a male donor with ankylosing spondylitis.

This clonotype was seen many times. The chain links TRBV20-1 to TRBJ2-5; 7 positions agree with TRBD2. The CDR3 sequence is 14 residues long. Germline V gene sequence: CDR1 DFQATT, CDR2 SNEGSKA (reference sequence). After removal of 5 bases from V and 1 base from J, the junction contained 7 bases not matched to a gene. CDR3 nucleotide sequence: TGCAGTGCTTTAGCGGGCGGGCCCCAAGAGACCCAGTACTTC. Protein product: CSALAGGPQETQYF.

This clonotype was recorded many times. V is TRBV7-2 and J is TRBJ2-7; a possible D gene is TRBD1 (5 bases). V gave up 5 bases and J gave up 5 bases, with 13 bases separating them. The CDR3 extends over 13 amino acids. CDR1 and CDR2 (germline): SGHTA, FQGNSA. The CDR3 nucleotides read TGTGCCAGCAGCAGAGACAGATCCCACGAGCAGTACTTC. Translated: CASSRDRSHEQYF.

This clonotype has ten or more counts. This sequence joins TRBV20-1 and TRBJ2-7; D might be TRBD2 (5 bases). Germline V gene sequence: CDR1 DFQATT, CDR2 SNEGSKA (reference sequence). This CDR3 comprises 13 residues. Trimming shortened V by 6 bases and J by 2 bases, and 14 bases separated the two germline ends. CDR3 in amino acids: CSASPGVTYEQYF. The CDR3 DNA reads TGCAGTGCATCTCCCGGGGTGACCTACGAGCAGTACTTC.

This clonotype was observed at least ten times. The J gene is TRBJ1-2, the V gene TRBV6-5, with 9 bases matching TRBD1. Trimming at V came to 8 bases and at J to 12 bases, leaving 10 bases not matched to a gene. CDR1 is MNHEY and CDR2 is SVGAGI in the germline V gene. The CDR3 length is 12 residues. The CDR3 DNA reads TGTGCCAGCTCCAACCGGGACAGGGATGACACCTTC. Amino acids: CASSNRDRDDTF.

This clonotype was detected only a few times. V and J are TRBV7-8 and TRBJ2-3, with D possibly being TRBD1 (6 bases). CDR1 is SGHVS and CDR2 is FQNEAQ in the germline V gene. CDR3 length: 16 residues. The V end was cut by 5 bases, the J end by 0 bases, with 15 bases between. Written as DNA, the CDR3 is TGTGCCAGCAGCCCGTGGACAGCATCTAGCACAGATACGCAGTATTTT. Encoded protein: CASSPWTASSTDTQYF.

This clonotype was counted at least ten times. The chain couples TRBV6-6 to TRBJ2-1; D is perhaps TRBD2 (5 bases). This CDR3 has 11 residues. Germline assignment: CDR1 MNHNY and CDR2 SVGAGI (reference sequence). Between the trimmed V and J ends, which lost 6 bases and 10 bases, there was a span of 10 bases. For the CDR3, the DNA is TGTGCCAGCAGCCGCAGCGGAGAGCAGTTCTTC. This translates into CASSRSGEQFF.

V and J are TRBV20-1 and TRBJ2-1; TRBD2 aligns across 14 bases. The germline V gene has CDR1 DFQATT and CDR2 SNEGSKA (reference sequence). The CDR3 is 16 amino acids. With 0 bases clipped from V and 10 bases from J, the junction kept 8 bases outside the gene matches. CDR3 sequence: CSARDRLAGGPREQFF. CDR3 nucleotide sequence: TGCAGTGCTAGAGATCGACTAGCGGGAGGGCCGCGCGAGCAGTTCTTC.

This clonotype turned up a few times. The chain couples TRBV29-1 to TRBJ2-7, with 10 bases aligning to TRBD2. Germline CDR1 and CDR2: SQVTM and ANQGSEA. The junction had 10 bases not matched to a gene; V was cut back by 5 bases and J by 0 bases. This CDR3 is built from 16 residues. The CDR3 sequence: CSVLEAGGSSSYEQYF. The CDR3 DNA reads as TGCAGCGTTTTAGAAGCGGGAGGGTCAAGCTCCTACGAGCAGTACTTC.

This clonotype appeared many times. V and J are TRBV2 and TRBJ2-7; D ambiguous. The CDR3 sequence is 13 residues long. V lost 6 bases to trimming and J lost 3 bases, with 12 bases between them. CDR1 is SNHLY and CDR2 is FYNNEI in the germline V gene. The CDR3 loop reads CASSPPQDYEQYF. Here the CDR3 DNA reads TGTGCCAGCAGCCCCCCCCAGGACTACGAGCAGTACTTC.

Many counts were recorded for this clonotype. For the CDR3, the DNA is TGTGCCAGCAGCCAAGAAGCGGGACGGAATGAGCAGTTCTTC. Its translation: CASSQEAGRNEQFF. The rearrangement links TRBV4-2 to TRBJ2-1; TRBD2 matches at 7 bases. The CDR3 runs 14 residues. Trimming took 0 bases from V and 7 from J; bases not matched to a gene: 3. Germline CDR1 LGHNA, CDR2 YNFKEQ.

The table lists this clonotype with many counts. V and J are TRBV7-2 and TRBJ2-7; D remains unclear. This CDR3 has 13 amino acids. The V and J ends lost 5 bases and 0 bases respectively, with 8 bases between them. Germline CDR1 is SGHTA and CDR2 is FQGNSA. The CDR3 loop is CASSRQRSYEQYF. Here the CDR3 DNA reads TGTGCCAGCAGCCGCCAGCGCTCCTACGAGCAGTACTTC.

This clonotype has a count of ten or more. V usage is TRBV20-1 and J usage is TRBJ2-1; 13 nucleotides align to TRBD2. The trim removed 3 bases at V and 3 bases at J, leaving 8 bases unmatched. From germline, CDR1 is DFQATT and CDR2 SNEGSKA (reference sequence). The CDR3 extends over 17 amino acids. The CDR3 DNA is TGCAGTGCTAGTGGGTTGGGACTAGCGGGACACTACAATGAGCAGTTCTTC. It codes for CSASGLGLAGHYNEQFF.

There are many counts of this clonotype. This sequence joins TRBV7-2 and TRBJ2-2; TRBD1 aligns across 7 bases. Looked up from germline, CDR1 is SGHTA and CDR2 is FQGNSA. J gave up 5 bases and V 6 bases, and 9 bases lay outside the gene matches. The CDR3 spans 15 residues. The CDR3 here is CASRPGTVLTGELFF. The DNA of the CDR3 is TGTGCCAGCAGACCCGGGACAGTTCTAACCGGGGAGCTGTTTTTT.

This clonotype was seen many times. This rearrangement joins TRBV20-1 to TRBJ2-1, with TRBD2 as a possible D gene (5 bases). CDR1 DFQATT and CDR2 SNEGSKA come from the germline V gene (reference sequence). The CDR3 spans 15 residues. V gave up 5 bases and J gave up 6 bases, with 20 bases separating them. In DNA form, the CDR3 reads TGCAGTGCTCTCGTTCGGGAAGGTAGTGCCAATGAGCAGTTCTTC. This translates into CSALVREGSANEQFF.

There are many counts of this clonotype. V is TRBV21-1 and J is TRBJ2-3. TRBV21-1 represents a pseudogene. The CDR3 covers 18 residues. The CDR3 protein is CASRKTTIGRKTTDTQYF. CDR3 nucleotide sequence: TGTGCCAGCAGGAAAACCACGATTGGACGGAAAACCACAGATACGCAGTATTTT.

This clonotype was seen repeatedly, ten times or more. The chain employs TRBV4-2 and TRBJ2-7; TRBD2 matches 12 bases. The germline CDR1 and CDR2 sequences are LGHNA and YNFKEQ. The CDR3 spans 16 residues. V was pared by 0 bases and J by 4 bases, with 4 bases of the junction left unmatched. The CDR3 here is CASSQDQTSGGYEQYF. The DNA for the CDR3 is TGTGCCAGCAGCCAAGATCAGACTAGCGGGGGTTACGAGCAGTACTTC.

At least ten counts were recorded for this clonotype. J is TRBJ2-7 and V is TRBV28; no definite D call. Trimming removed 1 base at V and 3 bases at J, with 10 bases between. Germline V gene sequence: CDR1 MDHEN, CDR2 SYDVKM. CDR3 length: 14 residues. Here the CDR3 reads CASSLYGAGYEQYF. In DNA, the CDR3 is TGTGCCAGCAGTTTATACGGAGCAGGCTACGAGCAGTACTTC. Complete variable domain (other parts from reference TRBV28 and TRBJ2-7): DVKVTQSSRYLVKRTGEKVFLECVQDMDHENMFWYRQDPGLGLRLIYFSYDVKMKEKGDIPEGYSVSREKKERFSLILESASTNQTSMYLCASSLYGAGYEQYFGPGTRLTVT.

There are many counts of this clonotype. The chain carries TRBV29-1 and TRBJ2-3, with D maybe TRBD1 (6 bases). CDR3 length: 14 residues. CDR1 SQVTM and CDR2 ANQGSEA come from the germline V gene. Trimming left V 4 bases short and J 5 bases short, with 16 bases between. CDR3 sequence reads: CSVGRQGLGDTQYF. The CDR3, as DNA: TGCAGCGTTGGGAGGCAGGGGTTGGGAGATACGCAGTATTTT.

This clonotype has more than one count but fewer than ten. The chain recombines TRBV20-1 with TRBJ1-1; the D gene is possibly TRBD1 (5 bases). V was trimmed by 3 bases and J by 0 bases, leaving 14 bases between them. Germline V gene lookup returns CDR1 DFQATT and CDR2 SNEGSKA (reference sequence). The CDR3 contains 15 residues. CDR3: CSASLGGIMNTEAFF. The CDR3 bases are TGCAGTGCTAGTCTCGGGGGAATAATGAACACTGAAGCTTTCTTT.

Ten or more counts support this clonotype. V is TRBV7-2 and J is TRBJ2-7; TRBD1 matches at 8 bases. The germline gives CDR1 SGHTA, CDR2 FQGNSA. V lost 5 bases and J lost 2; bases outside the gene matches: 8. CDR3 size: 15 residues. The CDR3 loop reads CASSPDRDRTYEQYF. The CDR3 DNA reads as TGTGCCAGCAGCCCTGACCGGGACAGGACCTACGAGCAGTACTTC.

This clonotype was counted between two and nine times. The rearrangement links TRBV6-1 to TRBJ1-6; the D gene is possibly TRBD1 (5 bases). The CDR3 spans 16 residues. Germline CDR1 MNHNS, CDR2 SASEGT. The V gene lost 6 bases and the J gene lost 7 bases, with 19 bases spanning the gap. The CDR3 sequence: CASSLSGSLGNSPLHF. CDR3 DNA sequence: TGTGCCAGCAGCCTATCAGGGTCTCTCGGGAATTCACCCCTCCACTTT.

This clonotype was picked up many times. DNA of the CDR3: TGTGCCAGCAGTCCGGACAGGCTGGAGACCCAGTACTTC. Its protein product is CASSPDRLETQYF. The J gene is TRBJ2-5, the V gene TRBV6-5, with 7 positions matching TRBD1. In germline, CDR1 is MNHEY, CDR2 SVGAGI. The CDR3 covers 13 residues. Losses at the gene ends were 5 bases for V and 5 bases for J; bases not matched to a gene: 5.

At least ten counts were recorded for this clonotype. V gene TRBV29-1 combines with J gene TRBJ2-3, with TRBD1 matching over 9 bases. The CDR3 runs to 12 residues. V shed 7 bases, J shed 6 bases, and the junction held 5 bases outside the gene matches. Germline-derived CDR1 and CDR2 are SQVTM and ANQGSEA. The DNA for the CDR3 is TGCAGCGGCCACAGGGGGCGGGATACGCAGTATTTT. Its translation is CSGHRGRDTQYF.

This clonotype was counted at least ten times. CDR3 in DNA: TGTGCCAGCAGCTTAGGACAGGCACACACTGAAGCTTTCTTT. As protein: CASSLGQAHTEAFF. The chain couples TRBV7-9 to TRBJ1-1, with a weak D call TRBD1 (6 bases). Trimming pared 1 base from V and 3 bases from J, leaving 9 bases between. CDR1 SEHNR and CDR2 FQNEAQ come from the germline V gene (reference sequence). CDR3 length: 14 residues.

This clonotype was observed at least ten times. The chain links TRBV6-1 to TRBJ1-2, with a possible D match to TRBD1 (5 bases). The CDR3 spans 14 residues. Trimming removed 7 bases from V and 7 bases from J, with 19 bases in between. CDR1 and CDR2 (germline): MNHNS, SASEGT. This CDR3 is CASIPAQGGSGYTF. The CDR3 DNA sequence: TGTGCCAGCATCCCAGCCCAGGGAGGATCTGGCTACACCTTC.

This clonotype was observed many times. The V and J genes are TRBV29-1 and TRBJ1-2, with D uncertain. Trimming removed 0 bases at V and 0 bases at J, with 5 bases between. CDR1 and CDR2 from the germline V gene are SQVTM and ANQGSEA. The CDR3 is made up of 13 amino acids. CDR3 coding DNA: TGCAGCGTTGAAGATCCAGCTAACTATGGCTACACCTTC. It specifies CSVEDPANYGYTF.

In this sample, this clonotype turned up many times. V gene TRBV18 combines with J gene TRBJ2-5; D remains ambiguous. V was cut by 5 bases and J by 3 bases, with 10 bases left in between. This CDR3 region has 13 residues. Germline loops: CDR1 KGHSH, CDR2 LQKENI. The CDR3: CASSTGVEETQYF. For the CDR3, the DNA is TGTGCCAGCTCAACTGGGGTTGAAGAGACCCAGTACTTC.

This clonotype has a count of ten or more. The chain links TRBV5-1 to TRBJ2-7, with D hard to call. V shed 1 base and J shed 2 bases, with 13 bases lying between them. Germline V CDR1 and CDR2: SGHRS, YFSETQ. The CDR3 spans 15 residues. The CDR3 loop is CASSLMARSTYEQYF. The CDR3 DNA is TGCGCCAGCAGCTTGATGGCCAGGTCGACCTACGAGCAGTACTTC.

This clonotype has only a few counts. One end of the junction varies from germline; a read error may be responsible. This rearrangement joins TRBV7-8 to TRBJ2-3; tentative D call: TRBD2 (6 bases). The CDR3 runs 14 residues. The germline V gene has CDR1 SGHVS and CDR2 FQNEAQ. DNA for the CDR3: TGTGCCAGCAGCCTTGCCCCGGGGGTAGATGCGCAGTATTTT. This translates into CASSLAPGVDAQYF.

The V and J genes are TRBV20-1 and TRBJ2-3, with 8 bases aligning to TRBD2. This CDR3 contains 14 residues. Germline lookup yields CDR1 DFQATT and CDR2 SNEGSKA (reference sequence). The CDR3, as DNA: TGCAGCAAAGCTCCCGGGGGGGGTTCAGATACGCAGTATTTT. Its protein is CSKAPGGGSDTQYF.

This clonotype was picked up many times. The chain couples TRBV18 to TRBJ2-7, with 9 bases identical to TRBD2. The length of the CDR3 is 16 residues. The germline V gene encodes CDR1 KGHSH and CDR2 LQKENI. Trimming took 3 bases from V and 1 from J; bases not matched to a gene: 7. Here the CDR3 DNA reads TGTGCCAGCTCACCTCTAAGCGGGAGGTTGTCCTACGAGCAGTACTTC. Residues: CASSPLSGRLSYEQYF.